What follows is one TCR beta chain and its context. Its antigen is not known. The CDR3 spans 14 residues. Germline CDR1 reads MRHNA; CDR2 reads SNTAGT. Trimming stripped 2 bases from V and 7 bases from J, with 12 bases between. The data originate from a study of human T cells and chemical hapten exposure. Turning to the study itself: DPC (0.01%) was patch tested on the upper back and read at 6 days.

Time point in this sample: patch test 2, 6 weeks after DPC sensitization. Described treatment: therapeutic diphenylcyclopropenone sensitization with weekly scalp DPC. Each patch test followed a blood draw. The study's findings and limits: DPC sensitization left the count of TCRs above 1 in 1000 unchanged.

TCRdb itself ran the RACE reads through MiXCR, one entry per CDR3 protein. Of roughly 96,000 distinct CDR3 sequences listed, about a tenth were seen once; the top ten hold approximately 2.2%. The sequence derives from a woman in her 40s with alopecia areata. Some clones in this sample may be carry-over from other donors' samples. Here the sequenced sample was whole blood, taken in connection with sensitization to the hapten diphenylcyclopropenone (DPC). This rearrangement joins TRBV6-4 to TRBJ2-1; possible D gene TRBD2, 5 bases. The CDR3 DNA is TGTGCCAGCAGTGACCCCCCCGGGATGAATGAGCAGTTCTTC. This encodes CASSDPPGMNEQFF.